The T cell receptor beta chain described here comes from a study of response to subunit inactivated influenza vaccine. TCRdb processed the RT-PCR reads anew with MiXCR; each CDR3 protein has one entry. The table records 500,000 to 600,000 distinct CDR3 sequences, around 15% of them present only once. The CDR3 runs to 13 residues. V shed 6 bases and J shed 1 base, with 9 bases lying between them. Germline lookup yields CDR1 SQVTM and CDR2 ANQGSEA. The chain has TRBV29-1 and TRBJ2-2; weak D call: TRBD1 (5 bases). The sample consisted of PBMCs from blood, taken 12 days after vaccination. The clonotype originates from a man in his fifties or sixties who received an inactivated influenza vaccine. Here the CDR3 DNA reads TGCAGCGTAAAGACAGTGAACACCGGGGAGCTGTTTTTT. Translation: CSVKTVNTGELFF.